This T cell receptor (beta chain) was identified in a study of shared clonotypes between healthy human individuals. Every unsorted PBMC PCR replicate was loaded with about 300 ng DNA, around 30,000 T cell genomes. Profiling relied on immunoSEQ multiplex PCR, and the TCRdb table lists in-frame clones only, not all of them. Seen here are about 87,000 clones, less than 60% observed once, and the top ten hold approximately 16%. The ends were cut back, 2 bases at V and 11 bases at J, with 12 bases in the middle. This CDR3 is built from 11 residues. Germline loops: CDR1 GTSNPN, CDR2 SVGIG (reference sequence).

The TCR sequence derives from a woman aged 40-49 years in good health. Some clones in this sample may be carry-over from other donors' samples. V is TRBV30 and J is TRBJ1-1, with no clear D. Sequenced material: PBMCs. CDR3 sequence reads: CAWSPYEWAFF. CDR3 nucleotides: TGTGCCTGGAGTCCCTATGAGTGGGCTTTCTTT. Full variable domain (missing parts from reference TRBV30 and TRBJ1-1): SQTIHQWPATLVQPVGSPLSLECTVEGTSNPNLYWYRQAAGRGLQLLFYSVGIGQISSEVPQNLSASRPQDRQFILSSKKLLLSDSGFYLCAWSPYEWAFFGQGTRLTVV.